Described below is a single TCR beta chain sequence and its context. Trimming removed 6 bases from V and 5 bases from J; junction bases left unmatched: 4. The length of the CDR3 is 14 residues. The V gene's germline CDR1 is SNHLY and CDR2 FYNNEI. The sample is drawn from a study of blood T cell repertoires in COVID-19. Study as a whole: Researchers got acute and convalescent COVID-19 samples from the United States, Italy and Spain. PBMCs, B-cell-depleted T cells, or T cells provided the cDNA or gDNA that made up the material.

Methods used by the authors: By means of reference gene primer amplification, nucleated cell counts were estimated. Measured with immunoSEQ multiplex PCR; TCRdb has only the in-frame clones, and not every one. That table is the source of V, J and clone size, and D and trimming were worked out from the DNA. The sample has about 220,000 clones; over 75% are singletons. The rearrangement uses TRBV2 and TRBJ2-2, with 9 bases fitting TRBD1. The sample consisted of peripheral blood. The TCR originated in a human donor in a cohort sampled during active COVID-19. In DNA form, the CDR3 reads TGTGCCAGCAGACCGGACAGGGGAACCGGGGAGCTGTTTTTT. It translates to CASRPDRGTGELFF.